These T cell receptor beta chains were read from a single sample in a study of OX40 agonist ivuxolimab in advanced cancers. The data were produced by immunoSEQ multiplex PCR, yet TCRdb's version contains in-frame clones alone and is incomplete. The data contain about 80,000 clones, about 81% of them singletons. Material: CD4+ or CD8+ T cells sorted from blood, obtained in a trial of the OX40 agonist ivuxolimab. The receptors here all came from an adult with an advanced solid tumor such as melanoma, head and neck, liver or kidney cancer. Each CDR3 is given without its conserved first and last residue.

>TRBJ2-1|TRBV28
ASSGTSGGWSSYNEQF
>TRBJ2-3|TRBV7-3
ASSHRSY
>TRBJ2-3|TRBV5-1
ASSPGRGGTDTQY
>TRBJ2-2|TRBV18
ASSINPGQTNTGELF
>TRBJ2-3|TRBV10-1
ASSDARGITDTQY
>TRBJ1-1|TRBV15
ATSADPSREAF
>TRBJ2-1|TRBV18
ASSPRRGRYNEQF
>TRBJ1-2|TRBV19
ASNQINYGYT
>TRBJ1-1|TRBV5-4
ASSLQGKGVNTEAF
>TRBJ2-1|TRBV4-3
ASSQGVSDTNNEQF
>TRBJ2-7|TRBV6-5
ASSPQGGSYEQY
>TRBJ1-5|TRBV7-9
ASSRGHGQPQH
>TRBJ2-7|TRBV9
ASSAQGAYEQY
>TRBJ1-2|TRBV19
ASSETGGNYGYT
>TRBJ1-1|TRBV5-1
ASSLETTEAF
>TRBJ1-3|TRBV6-1
ASSELGVSGNTIY
>TRBJ2-5|TRBV7-3
ASSITGETQY
>TRBJ2-2|TRBV28
ASSPSLDRNTGELF
>TRBJ1-4|TRBV5-1
ASSLAGVRTNEKLF
>TRBJ2-1|TRBV27
ASSYRRLSNNEQF
>TRBJ1-2|TRBV28
ASSPPQTASWYYGYT
>TRBJ2-2|TRBV12-5
ASGLAQTGTVYTGELF
>TRBJ1-3|TRBV28
ASSSGYTIY
>TRBJ1-3|TRBV5-1
ASWGLSGNTIY
>TRBJ1-2|TRBV5-3
ARSPGQSGSNNYGYT
>TRBJ1-2|TRBV15
ATSRGGAYGYT
>TRBJ2-1|TRBV28
ASTPGLAGGPPYNEQF
>TRBJ2-7|TRBV28
ASTYRGVGYYEQY
>TRBJ2-5|TRBV7-8
ASSLGGREETQY
>TRBJ1-4|TRBV5-1
ASSPSPPGTNEKLF
>TRBJ2-1|TRBV30
AWGGGDNEQF
>TRBJ2-1|TRBV7-2
ASSLDYNEQF
>TRBJ2-3|TRBV11-2
ASSPRDTQY
>TRBJ1-3|TRBV20-1
SASAGNTIY
>TRBJ2-7|TRBV15
ATKMDRVTHEQY
>TRBJ2-5|TRBV19
ASQPTGTGRRETQY
>TRBJ1-2|TRBV10-1
ASPPNGYT
>TRBJ1-3|TRBV19
ASSIAQTGNTIY